Listed below are T cell receptor beta chains from one sample, sequenced in a study of neoadjuvant anti-PD-1 for oral cavity cancer. The protocol was immunoSEQ multiplex PCR, while the TCRdb copy is restricted to in-frame clones and leaves out a portion. Among thousands of clones listed, roughly 60% were seen once. This specimen was tumor tissue, taken after nivolumab (anti-PD-1) treatment. These receptors all stem from a person aged 35-79 years with oral cavity squamous cell carcinoma. The CDR3 runs from the conserved cysteine through the conserved F or W. Fields, in order: clone size, J gene, D gene, V gene, CDR3 DNA, CDR3 protein. D genes are given only for firm matches. Clone size is stated in some rows and not others, as once, few, many or a class when expanded.

>.|TRBJ2-3|TRBD1|TRBV5-1
TGCGCCACGAAACAGGGGACCAGCACAGATACGCAGTATTTT
CATKQGTSTDTQYF
>.|TRBJ2-1|.|TRBV6-4
TGTGCCAGCAGTGCCCAGGACACGAAGAGCAATGAGCAGTTCTTC
CASSAQDTKSNEQFF
>once|TRBJ2-2|.|TRBV4-2
TGTGCCAGCAGCCTCACCTCTTCGAACACCGGGGAGCTGTTTTTT
CASSLTSSNTGELFF
>few|TRBJ1-2|.|TRBV9
TGTGCCAGCAGCGTAGATCCCAACTATGGCTACACCTTC
CASSVDPNYGYTF
>.|TRBJ2-5|TRBD1|TRBV19
TGTGCCAGTAGCACGAGGACAGGGGCGGGAGAGACCCAGTACTTC
CASSTRTGAGETQYF
>.|TRBJ1-4|.|TRBV7-9
TGTGCCAGCAGCGGACAGCTAAATGAAAAACTGTTTTTT
CASSGQLNEKLFF
>.|TRBJ2-1|TRBD2|TRBV14
TGTGCCAGCAGCGCACTTCCCGGGACTATAACTCACAATGAGCAGTTCTTC
CASSALPGTITHNEQFF
>.|TRBJ2-7|TRBD2|TRBV5-1
TGCGCCAGCAGCTTGGACGCGATCGCGGGAGACTACGAGCAGTACTTC
CASSLDAIAGDYEQYF
>few|TRBJ2-7|.|TRBV11-1
TGTGCCAGCAGCCTCCGGTCGTGGGCCTACGAGCAGTACTTC
CASSLRSWAYEQYF
>.|TRBJ1-2|.|TRBV4-1
TGCGCCAGCAGCCCCCTCGCAGGCCGAGGCGGCTACACCTTC
CASSPLAGRGGYTF
>.|TRBJ2-7|.|TRBV5-1
TGCGCCAGCAGAAAATCTCTAGACGGGCCCTACGAGCAGTACTTC
CASRKSLDGPYEQYF
>.|TRBJ2-1|.|TRBV27
TGTGCCAGCGCTACTCGGAATGAGCAGTTCTTC
CASATRNEQFF
>.|TRBJ2-1|.|TRBV5-1
TGCGCCAGCAGCAGCTCTGACTCCTACAATGAGCAGTTCTTC
CASSSSDSYNEQFF
>.|TRBJ2-7|TRBD1|TRBV2
TGTGCCAGCAGTCTGGGACAGCTCTCCTACGAGCAGTACTTC
CASSLGQLSYEQYF
>.|TRBJ2-7|TRBD2|TRBV7-9
TGTGCCAGCAGCTTAAGCGGGAGGGCCTCCGACGAGCAGTACTTC
CASSLSGRASDEQYF
>.|TRBJ2-1|TRBD2|TRBV7-2
TGTGCCAGCAGCTCCCCGACTAGCGGGAGCTCCTACAATGAGCAGTTCTTC
CASSSPTSGSSYNEQFF
>.|TRBJ1-1|.|TRBV2
TGTGCCAGCAGTGTTGCCGTGAGCGGGGCAGAGCCGAAAACCACGTGGAGCACTGAAGCTTTCTTT
CASSVAVSGAEPKTTWSTEAFF
>.|TRBJ2-7|.|TRBV7-9
TGTGCCAGCAGCTTAGAGAGGGGACCCAGGGTCTACGAGCAGTACTTC
CASSLERGPRVYEQYF
>few|TRBJ1-1|.|TRBV6-1
TGTGCCAGCAGTGAACGGGTGGGACACCCCACTGAAGCTTTCTTT
CASSERVGHPTEAFF
>.|TRBJ2-3|TRBD2|TRBV19
TGTGCCAGTAGTATCGTCCCGGGACTAGCGGGAGGCGATACGCAGTATTTT
CASSIVPGLAGGDTQYF
>.|TRBJ2-4|TRBD1|TRBV27
TGTGCCAGCAGTCCAGGGACAGGGGGAGCCAAAAACATTCAGTACTTC
CASSPGTGGAKNIQYF
>.|TRBJ2-1|TRBD2|TRBV5-4
TGTGCCAGCAGCTTTTCCAGGGGGCTAGCGGGAGGGGGTGAGCAGTTCTTC
CASSFSRGLAGGGEQFF
>.|TRBJ1-5|.|TRBV5-6
TGTGCCAGCAGCTTGGGGGGTCTATATAGCAATCAGCCCCAGCATTTT
CASSLGGLYSNQPQHF
>few|TRBJ2-1|.|TRBV28
TGTGCCAGCAGACTCGGGTCCTACAATGAGCAGTTCTTC
CASRLGSYNEQFF
>large|TRBJ2-1|.|TRBV30
TGTGCCTGGTTGGGAGTAGGCGGGAATGAGCAGTTCTTC
CAWLGVGGNEQFF
>.|TRBJ2-4|.|TRBV7-8
TGTGCCAGCAGCTTAGTAGAGGGGACACTTAAGGGTGAAAACATTCAGTACTTC
CASSLVEGTLKGENIQYF
>.|TRBJ1-5|.|TRBV28
TGTGCCAGCAGATCCAAGGGCTATCAGCCCCAGCATTTT
CASRSKGYQPQHF
>.|TRBJ2-7|.|TRBV25-1
TGTGCCAGCAGTCGGGCCTGGAACGAGCAGTACTTC
CASSRAWNEQYF
>few|TRBJ2-1|TRBD1|TRBV28
TGTGCCAGCATCTCGGGGGACAGGGGTAATGAGCAGTTCTTC
CASISGDRGNEQFF
>few|TRBJ1-2|.|TRBV5-1
TGCGCCAGCAGCTTGCAAGGCGGGTATGGCTACACCTTC
CASSLQGGYGYTF
>hyperexpanded|TRBJ1-1|.|TRBV27
TGTGCCAGCAGCCTGGGGGTCTCTGGATTGAACACTGAAGCTTTCTTT
CASSLGVSGLNTEAFF
>large|TRBJ1-1|.|TRBV11-1
TGTGCCAGCAGCTCCCGGGTGAATGCTGAAGCTTTCTTT
CASSSRVNAEAFF